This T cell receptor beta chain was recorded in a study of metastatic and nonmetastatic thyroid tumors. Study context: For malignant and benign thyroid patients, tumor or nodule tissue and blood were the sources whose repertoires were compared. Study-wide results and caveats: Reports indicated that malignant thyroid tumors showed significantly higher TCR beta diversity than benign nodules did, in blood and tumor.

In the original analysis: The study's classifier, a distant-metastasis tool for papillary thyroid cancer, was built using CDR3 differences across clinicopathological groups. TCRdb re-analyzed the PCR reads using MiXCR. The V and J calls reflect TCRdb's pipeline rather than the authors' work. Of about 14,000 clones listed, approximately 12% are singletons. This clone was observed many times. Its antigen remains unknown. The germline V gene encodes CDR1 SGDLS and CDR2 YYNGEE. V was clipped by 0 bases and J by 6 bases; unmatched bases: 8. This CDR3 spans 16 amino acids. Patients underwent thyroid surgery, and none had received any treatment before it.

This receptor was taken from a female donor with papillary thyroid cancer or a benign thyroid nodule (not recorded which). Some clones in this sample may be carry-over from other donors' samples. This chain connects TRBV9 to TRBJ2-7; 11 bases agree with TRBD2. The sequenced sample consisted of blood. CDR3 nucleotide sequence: TGTGCCAGCAGCGTAGGAAAACTAGCGGGAGTAGGCGAGCAGTACTTC. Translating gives CASSVGKLAGVGEQYF.